This entry lists 13 T cell receptor beta chains sequenced from one sample in a study of T-cell reconstitution after alpha-beta-depleted transplantation in children (TCRdb year 2016). Library preparation was by PCR. The reads were generated on an Illumina HiSeq 2500. TCR library preparation used molecular barcoding, with unique molecular identifiers applied to normalize quantification of the TCRbeta repertoire. In-frame beta chains were kept once TCRdb had trimmed the public reads at Q25 with fastp and called clones with MiXCR. Identical CDR3 protein sequences are pooled into one entry, listed with their most common genes and DNA. The sample table records some 550,000 distinct CDR3 sequences; approximately 22% of these occur just once. The top ten clonotypes cover around an eighth of the sample. The treatment or condition label on this specimen signifies: allogeneic hematopoietic cell transplantation with graft depleted of TCRalphabeta T cells and CD19 B cells.

The starting material was PBMCs, mostly from graft donor cells, obtained 360 days after TCRalphabeta/CD19-depleted stem cell transplant. The receptors were sampled from a boy younger than two who had a stem cell transplant for acute myeloid leukemia, so the T cells may come from the graft donor.

A few counts support this clonotype. This chain joins TRBV20-1 and TRBJ1-5, with D uncertain. CDR3 length: 14 residues. Germline V CDR1 and CDR2: DFQATT, SNEGSKA (reference sequence). Trimming pared 4 bases from V and 4 bases from J, leaving 14 bases between. CDR3 DNA: TGCAGTGCTACCCTTGACACCACAAATCAGCCCCAGCATTTT. This translates into CSATLDTTNQPQHF.

This clonotype was counted a few times. The chain joins TRBV6-5 to TRBJ1-1, with D possibly TRBD1 on 5 matching bases. The ends were cut back, 3 bases at V and 5 bases at J, with 13 bases in the middle. Per germline, CDR1 MNHEY and CDR2 SVGAGI. This CDR3 spans 14 amino acids. The CDR3 bases are TGTGCCAGCAGTTATGTAAGGGGAGATACTGAAGCTTTCTTT. Translating it yields CASSYVRGDTEAFF.

This clonotype was observed at least ten times. The genes are TRBV4-1 and TRBJ1-3; unclear D gene. This CDR3 is 15 amino acids long. V was cut by 2 bases and J by 0 bases, with 8 bases left in between. CDR1 and CDR2 from the germline V gene are MGHRA and YSYEKL. This CDR3 reads CASSQRRASGNTIYF. The CDR3 DNA reads as TGCGCCAGCAGCCAACGACGGGCCTCTGGAAACACCATATATTTT.

The chain is built from TRBV20-1 and TRBJ2-5, with a tentative D call TRBD2 (6 bases). CDR3 length equals 17 residues. V lost 0 bases to trimming and J lost 1 base, with 18 bases between them. Germline CDR1 DFQATT, CDR2 SNEGSKA (reference sequence). In nucleotides, the CDR3 is TGCAGTGCTAGAGATTTCTCGGACTATATCCCCCAAGAGACCCAGTACTTC. Translation: CSARDFSDYIPQETQYF.

This clonotype was recorded at least ten times. J is TRBJ2-3 and V is TRBV20-1; no clear D. Germline CDR1 is DFQATT and CDR2 is SNEGSKA (reference sequence). CDR3 size: 15 residues. The V end lost 5 bases, the J end lost 8 bases, and 23 bases lay between the germline ends. The CDR3 loop reads CSAAGGSPAVITQYF. In DNA, the CDR3 is TGCAGTGCTGCAGGCGGTAGCCCTGCGGTAATTACGCAGTATTTT.

This chain connects TRBV5-1 to TRBJ2-3; D is tentatively TRBD1 or TRBD2 (5 bases each). This CDR3 region has 16 residues. Germline assignment: CDR1 SGHRS and CDR2 YFSETQ. Trimming shortened V by 0 bases and J by 2 bases, and 13 bases separated the two germline ends. The CDR3 here is CASSLGIGGHTDTQYF. DNA of the CDR3: TGCGCCAGCAGCTTGGGGATTGGAGGACACACAGATACGCAGTATTTT.

This clonotype occurred many times. The chain links TRBV7-9 to TRBJ2-1; TRBD1 is a possible D gene (6 bases). The CDR3 consists of 13 residues. Trimming removed 7 bases at V and 3 bases at J, with 10 bases between. Germline V gene data show CDR1 as SEHNR and CDR2 as FQNEAQ (reference sequence). The CDR3 region is CASIRGDYNEQFF. CDR3 bases: TGTGCCAGCATCAGGGGTGACTACAATGAGCAGTTCTTC.

This clonotype has just a few counts. The gene calls are TRBV5-5 and TRBJ2-1; D unclear. The V gene's germline CDR1 is SGHKS and CDR2 YYEKEE (reference sequence). Deletions cut 0 bases from V and 0 bases from J, with 10 bases between. There are 16 residues in the CDR3. CDR3 amino acids: CASSLAQAISYNEQFF. The CDR3 nucleotides read TGTGCCAGCAGCTTGGCGCAGGCAATCTCCTACAATGAGCAGTTCTTC.

This clonotype was counted many times. The chain is built from TRBV20-1 and TRBJ2-5; TRBD2 matches 10 bases. The germline CDR1 and CDR2 sequences are DFQATT and SNEGSKA (reference sequence). This CDR3 comprises 15 residues. After removal of 2 bases from V and 2 bases from J, the junction contained 5 bases not matched to a gene. For the CDR3, the DNA is TGCAGTGCTAGAAAGCGGGGGGGCATTCAAGAGACCCAGTACTTC. Residues: CSARKRGGIQETQYF.

This clonotype occurred many times. The chain recombines TRBV12-3 or TRBV12-4 with TRBJ2-7, with 8 nucleotides matching TRBD1. This CDR3 has 14 residues. V shed 2 bases, J shed 1 base, and the junction held 1 base outside the gene matches. CDR3 region: CASSLNRGSYEQYV. For the CDR3, the DNA is TGTGCCAGCAGTTTAAACAGGGGGTCCTACGAGCAGTACGTC.

This clonotype was found many times. Mismatch with germline at one junction end may stem from a read error. The chain combines TRBV5-1 with TRBJ2-1; 7 bases are a match to TRBD2. Germline V gives CDR1 SGHRS, CDR2 YFSETQ. This CDR3 region has 11 residues. The CDR3, as DNA: TGTGCCAGCAGCTTCGGGGGGGAGCAGTTCTTC. It specifies CASSFGGEQFF.

This clonotype has more than one count but fewer than ten. This sequence joins TRBV3-1 and TRBJ1-1; tentative D call: TRBD1 (6 bases). The germline CDR1 and CDR2 sequences are LGHDT and YNNKEL (reference sequence). Between the trimmed V and J ends, which lost 0 bases and 6 bases, there was a span of 23 bases. This CDR3 has 18 residues. The CDR3: CASSQEWVSGTSNAEAFF. CDR3 coding DNA: TGTGCCAGCAGCCAAGAATGGGTGTCTGGGACAAGTAATGCTGAAGCTTTCTTT.

The chain carries TRBV6-6 and TRBJ1-4; no definite D call. With 3 bases removed from V and 7 bases from J, the gap between germline ends came to 6 bases. Germline loops: CDR1 MNHNY, CDR2 SVGAGI (reference sequence). The CDR3 covers 12 residues. The CDR3 DNA reads as TGTGCCAGCAGTTATTCGCGTGAAAAACTGTTTTTT. Protein: CASSYSREKLFF.